The 21 T cell receptor beta chains below all came from one sample that was sequenced in a study of blood T cell repertoires in COVID-19. Sequenced by immunoSEQ multiplex PCR; TCRdb stores in-frame clones only, minus some. The sample carries around 250,000 clones, roughly 88% recorded once. Sequencing was carried out using peripheral blood. The receptor set was obtained from a man at least 80 years old with acute or convalescent COVID-19.

CDR3 in DNA: TGCGCCAGCAGCCAAGTTGGTGCGTTGGTGACCGGGGAGCTGTTTTTT. Its translation is CASSQVGALVTGELFF. The J gene is TRBJ2-2, the V gene TRBV4-3; no reliable D call. The CDR3 covers 16 residues. Germline loops: CDR1 LGHNA, CDR2 YSLEER. V lost 1 base, J lost 5 bases, and 14 bases lay in between.

The chain employs TRBV6-2 or TRBV6-3 and TRBJ2-3; 8 bases are a match to TRBD1. The CDR3 totals 15 residues. The trim removed 2 bases at V and 2 bases at J, leaving 3 bases unmatched. Germline lookup yields CDR1 MNHEY and CDR2 SVGEGT. CDR3 DNA sequence: TGTGCCAGCAGTTACGGACAGGGCATCACAGATACGCAGTATTTT. This encodes CASSYGQGITDTQYF.

There are a few counts of this clone. The chain employs TRBV5-1 and TRBJ2-5, with D maybe TRBD2 (5 bases). The germline V gene encodes CDR1 SGHRS and CDR2 YFSETQ. This CDR3 region has 17 residues. V was pared by 2 bases and J by 0 bases, with 17 bases between. The CDR3: CASSFFAGATYQETQYF. In nucleotides, the CDR3 is TGCGCCAGCAGCTTCTTTGCGGGCGCCACGTACCAAGAGACCCAGTACTTC.

The chain employs TRBV12-3 or TRBV12-4 and TRBJ2-1, with 8 nucleotides matching TRBD1. CDR3 length: 12 amino acids. V was clipped by 6 bases and J by 13 bases; unmatched bases: 8. CDR3 residues: CASSLGTGIQFF. The CDR3 DNA sequence: TGTGCCAGCAGCCTTGGGACAGGAATACAGTTCTTC.

The CDR3 loop is CASSRGQGTNYGYTF. In DNA, the CDR3 is TGTGCCAGTAGTAGGGGACAGGGCACTAACTATGGCTACACCTTC. This chain links TRBV19 with TRBJ1-2; 9 nucleotides agree with TRBD1. The CDR3 has 15 amino acids. V was pared by 4 bases and J by 0 bases, with 3 bases of the junction left unmatched. Germline assignment: CDR1 LNHDA and CDR2 SQIVND (reference sequence).

This clone showed up just once. The rearrangement uses TRBV5-6 and TRBJ1-1; unclear D gene. V was clipped by 2 bases and J by 3 bases, with 8 bases between them. The germline CDR1 and CDR2 sequences are SGHDT and YYEEEE. The CDR3 is 13 amino acids. CDR3: CASSLTRDTEAFF. CDR3 bases: TGTGCCAGCAGCTTAACTAGGGACACTGAAGCTTTCTTT.

The chain has TRBV7-2 and TRBJ1-5; a possible D gene is TRBD1 (6 bases). The CDR3 totals 13 residues. CDR1 and CDR2 from the germline V gene are SGHTA and FQGNSA. V was cut by 3 bases and J by 7 bases, with 10 bases left in between. The chain's CDR3 is CASSFNREQPQHF. CDR3 in DNA: TGTGCCAGCAGCTTTAACAGGGAGCAGCCCCAGCATTTT. Combining the CDR3 with reference TRBV7-2 and TRBJ1-5 gives the whole variable domain GAGVSQSPSNKVTEKGKDVELRCDPISGHTALYWYRQSLGQGLEFLIYFQGNSAPDKSGLPSDRFSAERTGGSVSTLTIQRTQQEDSAVYLCASSFNREQPQHFGDGTRLSIL.

The chain carries TRBV9 and TRBJ2-1; the D gene is possibly TRBD2 (5 bases). V lost 1 base, J lost 4 bases, and 9 bases lay in between. Germline CDR1 SGDLS, CDR2 YYNGEE. The CDR3 is 14 amino acids. CDR3 bases: TGTGCCAGCAGCGTAAGCGGCTTTTACAATGAGCAGTTCTTC. Protein product: CASSVSGFYNEQFF.

The rearrangement uses TRBV4-3 and TRBJ2-4; TRBD1 might be the D (6 bases). The CDR3 runs 14 residues. Deletions cut 0 bases from V and 11 bases from J, with 14 bases between. The germline gives CDR1 LGHNA, CDR2 YSLEER. The CDR3 coding sequence is TGCGCCAGCAGCCAAGATAGGGGGACCCTAGTTCAGTACTTC. Translation: CASSQDRGTLVQYF.

The table lists this clone with a count of one. This sequence joins TRBV7-9 and TRBJ2-4; 7 nucleotides align to TRBD1. Germline lookup yields CDR1 SEHNR and CDR2 FQNEAQ (reference sequence). Germline trimming cut 4 bases from V and 0 bases from J; bases unmatched to any gene: 9. The CDR3 totals 17 residues. The CDR3: CASSSLGGRLAKNIQYF. CDR3 sequence (DNA): TGTGCCAGCAGCTCCCTAGGGGGCCGATTAGCCAAAAACATTCAGTACTTC. The full variable domain, with the rest looked up from reference TRBV7-9 and TRBJ2-4, is DTGVSQNPRHKITKRGQNVTFRCDPISEHNRLYWYRQTLGQGPEFLTYFQNEAQLEKSRLLSDRFSAERPKGSFSTLEIQRTEQGDSAMYLCASSSLGGRLAKNIQYFGAGTRLSVL.

As concerns this clone: This CDR3 is also generated by other DNA sequences in the sample. The genes are TRBV7-9 and TRBJ1-2; 7 nucleotides align to TRBD1. The germline V gene encodes CDR1 SEHNR and CDR2 FQNEAQ (reference sequence). This CDR3 contains 14 residues. Unmatched junction bases numbered 7, after V lost 5 bases and J lost 4 bases. Here the CDR3 DNA reads TGTGCCAGCAGCCCCCGACAGGGAAGCTATGGCTACACCTTC. Amino acids: CASSPRQGSYGYTF.

V is TRBV19 and J is TRBJ1-5; D may be TRBD1 (6 bases). V was clipped by 6 bases and J by 7 bases, with 19 bases between them. Germline V gene data show CDR1 as LNHDA and CDR2 as SQIVND (reference sequence). This CDR3 spans 15 amino acids. CDR3 residues: CASSNGRGERQPQHF. As DNA, the CDR3 is TGTGCCAGTAGCAATGGGAGGGGGGAACGGCAGCCCCAGCATTTT. Combining the CDR3 with reference TRBV19 and TRBJ1-5 gives the whole variable domain DGGITQSPKYLFRKEGQNVTLSCEQNLNHDAMYWYRQDPGQGLRLIYYSQIVNDFQKGDIAEGYSVSREKKESFPLTVTSAQKNPTAFYLCASSNGRGERQPQHFGDGTRLSIL.

The chain has TRBV6-6 and TRBJ1-6, with D tentatively TRBD1 (5 bases). V lost 5 bases and J 10 bases, leaving 18 bases between the germline ends. Germline assignment: CDR1 MNHNY and CDR2 SVGAGI (reference sequence). This CDR3 is 15 amino acids long. The CDR3 DNA sequence: TGTGCCAGCAGTCCCCTCGGGGGGTTGGGATCACCCCTCCACTTT. This gives the protein CASSPLGGLGSPLHF.

The gene calls are TRBV5-1 and TRBJ2-7; D unresolved. The CDR3 is 12 residues long. CDR1 and CDR2 from the germline V gene are SGHRS and YFSETQ. Between the trimmed V and J ends, which lost 1 base and 4 bases, there was a span of 6 bases. The CDR3, as DNA: TGCGCCAGCAGCTTGAATCGTTACGAGCAGTACTTC. This translates into CASSLNRYEQYF.

This rearrangement joins TRBV6-5 to TRBJ1-1, with D tentatively TRBD1 (5 bases). V lost 6 bases, J lost 1 base, and 15 bases lay in between. There are 15 residues in the CDR3. Per the germline V gene, CDR1 is MNHEY and CDR2 is SVGAGI. This CDR3 is CASRRRDAGNTEAFF. The DNA for the CDR3 is TGTGCCAGCAGGAGGAGGGACGCTGGGAACACTGAAGCTTTCTTT.

This clone was observed a single time. The V call is TRBV4-2, the J call TRBJ1-5; D gene unclear. Germline assignment: CDR1 LGHNA and CDR2 YNFKEQ. The CDR3 has 13 amino acids. The V end lost 0 bases, the J end lost 7 bases, and 7 bases lay between the germline ends. The CDR3 coding sequence is TGTGCCAGCAGCCAAGATCCGGGGCAGCCCCAGCATTTT. Its translation is CASSQDPGQPQHF.

A few counts support this clone. The genes are TRBV28 and TRBJ1-2; 7 bases are a match to TRBD1. CDR3 size: 14 residues. Losses at the gene ends were 6 bases for V and 4 bases for J; bases not matched to a gene: 8. Germline loops: CDR1 MDHEN, CDR2 SYDVKM. The CDR3: CASRPTGASYGYTF. The CDR3 region has the DNA TGTGCCAGCAGGCCTACAGGGGCCAGCTATGGCTACACCTTC.

The chain recombines TRBV10-2 with TRBJ1-6; unclear D gene. The CDR3 is 13 residues long. Germline V gene data show CDR1 as WSHSY and CDR2 as SAAADI. V was trimmed by 0 bases and J by 6 bases, leaving 3 bases between them. The CDR3, as DNA: TGCGCCAGCAGTGAGTCTATTAATTCACCCCTCCACTTT. Translation: CASSESINSPLHF.

This clone was seen only once. The chain carries TRBV5-1 and TRBJ1-6, with 7 positions matching TRBD1. From germline, CDR1 is SGHRS and CDR2 YFSETQ. CDR3 length: 15 amino acids. J was trimmed by 10 bases and V by 4 bases; bases with no gene match: 11. The CDR3 is CASSGSTGEGSPLHF. CDR3 nucleotides: TGCGCCAGCAGCGGGAGCACAGGGGAAGGGTCACCCCTCCACTTT.

The rearrangement uses TRBV12-3 or TRBV12-4 and TRBJ1-5; TRBD1 agrees at 9 bases. The CDR3 is 13 residues long. J lost 3 bases, V lost 8 bases, and 2 bases had no gene match. The CDR3 loop is CASVQGANQPQHF. The CDR3 bases are TGTGCCAGCGTACAGGGGGCCAATCAGCCCCAGCATTTT.

The chain combines TRBV3-1 (or the pseudogene TRBV3-2) with TRBJ1-4, with a possible D match to TRBD1 (5 bases). V was pared by 6 bases and J by 3 bases, with 8 bases between. The germline V gene encodes CDR1 LGHDT and CDR2 YNNKEL (reference sequence). The CDR3 loop spans 13 amino acids. This CDR3 is CASRGVSNEKLFF. In nucleotides, the CDR3 is TGTGCCAGCAGAGGGGTGTCTAATGAAAAACTGTTTTTT.